Listed below are T cell receptor beta chains from one sample, sequenced in a study of regulatory T cells in long-lasting Graves disease. TCRdb reprocessed the multiplex PCR reads via MiXCR and lists one record per CDR3 protein. This table holds 300,000 or so distinct CDR3 sequences, around 19% found once. This material consisted of peripheral blood mononuclear cells (PBMCs), taken when the disease was refractory, from a patient treated with antithyroid drugs. Receptor source: a female donor with Graves disease. Both conserved end residues are part of each CDR3. Fields, in order: CDR3 DNA, CDR3 protein, clone size, V gene, D gene, J gene. D genes are given only for firm matches. Clone size is not always given. Where it is, it says once, few, many or a class for expanded clones.

DNA: TGTGCCACCTCGTCCAGTGTCACCGGGGAGCTGTTTTTT
CDR3: CATSSSVTGELFF
size: few
V: TRBV24-1
D: NA
J: TRBJ2-2

DNA: TGTGCCACCAGCCGGGAAGGACAGGGCGCAGGATGGACCGGGGAGCCGTTTTTT
CDR3: CATSREGQGAGWTGEPFF
size: few
V: TRBV15
D: TRBD1
J: TRBJ2-2

DNA: TGTGCCAGCGGTGGACAGTATAATTCACCCCTCCACTTT
CDR3: CASGGQYNSPLHF
size: NA
V: TRBV25-1
D: NA
J: TRBJ1-6

DNA: TGTGCCAGCAGCCAAGATATCACCCGTTCGCCCCCGCATTTT
CDR3: CASSQDITRSPPHF
size: NA
V: TRBV4-2
D: NA
J: TRBJ1-5

DNA: TGTGCCAGCAGTTTTGGCCTTGGTGAGCAGTTCTTC
CDR3: CASSFGLGEQFF
size: NA
V: TRBV28
D: NA
J: TRBJ2-1

DNA: TGCGCCAGCAGCCCTGGACTAGCCTCAGATACGCAGTATTTT
CDR3: CASSPGLASDTQYF
size: NA
V: TRBV5-1
D: TRBD2
J: TRBJ2-3

DNA: TGTGCCAGCAGCAGCATCGACACCCTCTACGAGCAGTACTTC
CDR3: CASSSIDTLYEQYF
size: many
V: TRBV6-1
D: NA
J: TRBJ2-7

DNA: TGTGCCAGCAGCCCCAGGGGACAGGCGTCAGAGACCCAGTACTTC
CDR3: CASSPRGQASETQYF
size: many
V: TRBV6-1
D: TRBD1
J: TRBJ2-5

DNA: TGTGCCAGCAGCTTGGAGGGTAAGAATCAGCCCCAGCATTTT
CDR3: CASSLEGKNQPQHF
size: NA
V: TRBV5-6
D: NA
J: TRBJ1-5

DNA: TGTGCCAGCAGCTTGGACAGGGGGCGCAGGCAGCCCCAGCATTTT
CDR3: CASSLDRGRRQPQHF
size: few
V: TRBV7-2
D: TRBD1
J: TRBJ1-5

DNA: TGTGCCAGCAGTTTATGGCAGGCCCCCCAAGAGACCCAGTACTTC
CDR3: CASSLWQAPQETQYF
size: many
V: TRBV28
D: NA
J: TRBJ2-5

DNA: TGTGCCAGCAGTGATGATTCCCGGGACCAACGTGGCTACACCTTC
CDR3: CASSDDSRDQRGYTF
size: many
V: TRBV6-1
D: NA
J: TRBJ1-2

DNA: TGCGCCAGCAGCCAACTAGGGGCCCAGCCCCAGCATTTT
CDR3: CASSQLGAQPQHF
size: few
V: TRBV4-1
D: NA
J: TRBJ1-5

DNA: TGTGCCAGCTCACCACCGAGTAACTATGGCTACACCTTC
CDR3: CASSPPSNYGYTF
size: many
V: TRBV18
D: NA
J: TRBJ1-2

DNA: TGCGCCAGCAGCTTGGTTTCGGGTTGGTCCGGTAATTCACCCCTCCACTTT
CDR3: CASSLVSGWSGNSPLHF
size: NA
V: TRBV5-1
D: NA
J: TRBJ1-6

DNA: TGTGCCAGCAGTTCCGGGGGGGCAGTGGGTACGCAGTATTTT
CDR3: CASSSGGAVGTQYF
size: NA
V: TRBV7-2
D: TRBD2
J: TRBJ2-3

DNA: TGCAGTGCTAGACCAGGACAGGGGGCGATCGAGCAGTACTTC
CDR3: CSARPGQGAIEQYF
size: few
V: TRBV20-1
D: TRBD1
J: TRBJ2-7

DNA: TGTGCCAGCAGTTTTGGGGAGGGCCAGCCCCAGCATTTT
CDR3: CASSFGEGQPQHF
size: many
V: TRBV27
D: NA
J: TRBJ1-5

DNA: TGCAGTGCTAGGGCCAGTAATCAGCCCCAGCATTTT
CDR3: CSARASNQPQHF
size: many
V: TRBV20-1
D: NA
J: TRBJ1-5

DNA: TGTGCCACCAGTGGTTCCGACTACGAGCAGTACTTC
CDR3: CATSGSDYEQYF
size: many
V: TRBV24-1
D: NA
J: TRBJ2-7

DNA: TGCAGTGCTAGAGGGCAGGTCCACGAGCAGTACTTC
CDR3: CSARGQVHEQYF
size: many
V: TRBV20-1
D: NA
J: TRBJ2-7

DNA: TGCAGTGCTACTGCCGTAATTAATGAAAAACTGTTTTTT
CDR3: CSATAVINEKLFF
size: many
V: TRBV20-1
D: NA
J: TRBJ1-4

DNA: TGTGCCAGCAGCGACGCCGGATGGTCGGGGGAAAAACTGTTTTTT
CDR3: CASSDAGWSGEKLFF
size: NA
V: TRBV6-1
D: NA
J: TRBJ1-4

DNA: TGTGCCTGGGAAGGGACATTTTCACCCCTCCACTTT
CDR3: CAWEGTFSPLHF
size: NA
V: TRBV30
D: NA
J: TRBJ1-6

DNA: TGTGCCAGTAGTATCCCAGGGTTCCTTAATGAAAAACTGTTTTTT
CDR3: CASSIPGFLNEKLFF
size: NA
V: TRBV19
D: NA
J: TRBJ1-4

DNA: TGCGCCAGCTCTACCGACAGGTCGGTGAACACTGAAGCTTTCTTT
CDR3: CASSTDRSVNTEAFF
size: few
V: TRBV5-1
D: NA
J: TRBJ1-1

DNA: TGTGCCAGCAGTTGGGCAGGCGTCACTGAAGCTTTCTTT
CDR3: CASSWAGVTEAFF
size: few
V: TRBV12-3/TRBV12-4
D: NA
J: TRBJ1-1

DNA: TGTGCCAGCAGTTTACGGGGGTTTAATGAAAAACTGTTTTTT
CDR3: CASSLRGFNEKLFF
size: many
V: TRBV12-3/TRBV12-4
D: NA
J: TRBJ1-4

DNA: TGTGCCAGCAGTTACTCGACTGCGGGGGTCCAGCCCCAGCATTTT
CDR3: CASSYSTAGVQPQHF
size: NA
V: TRBV6-5
D: NA
J: TRBJ1-5

DNA: TGTGCCAGCAGCTCCGCCCATGGAGGGGCCTACGAGCAGTACTTC
CDR3: CASSSAHGGAYEQYF
size: few
V: TRBV7-9
D: NA
J: TRBJ2-7

DNA: TGTGCCAGCCGCGCTCACGGGAGGGGGGGGATCAAAGCTTTCTTT
CDR3: CASRAHGRGGIKAFF
size: many
V: TRBV5-5
D: NA
J: TRBJ1-1

DNA: TGTGCCAGCAGCTTAAACCCGCGGAACTATGGCTACACCTTC
CDR3: CASSLNPRNYGYTF
size: many
V: TRBV11-2
D: NA
J: TRBJ1-2

DNA: TGTGCCAGCAGCAGACCGACAGTGACCGATCCACTGTTTTTT
CDR3: CASSRPTVTDPLFF
size: many
V: TRBV7-9
D: NA
J: TRBJ1-4

DNA: TGCGCCAGCACCCGACTAGCGAATGGGGAAGAGACCCAGTACTTC
CDR3: CASTRLANGEETQYF
size: few
V: TRBV5-1
D: TRBD2
J: TRBJ2-5

DNA: TGTGCCAGCAAGGCGGGTGGTGGCCAAGAGACCCAATACTTC
CDR3: CASKAGGGQETQYF
size: NA
V: TRBV12-3/TRBV12-4
D: NA
J: TRBJ2-5

DNA: TGTGCCAGCAGCGAACATGGGACAGGGAACACCGGGGAGCTGTTTTTT
CDR3: CASSEHGTGNTGELFF
size: NA
V: TRBV6-2/TRBV6-3
D: TRBD1
J: TRBJ2-2

DNA: TGTGCCAGCAGCCCTCATAGGGGCAATCAGCCCCAGCATTTT
CDR3: CASSPHRGNQPQHF
size: NA
V: TRBV4-2
D: NA
J: TRBJ1-5

DNA: TGTGCCAGCAGTCCGGAACAGGGTAGCAATCAGCCCCAGCATTTT
CDR3: CASSPEQGSNQPQHF
size: NA
V: TRBV6-1
D: NA
J: TRBJ1-5

DNA: TGCGCCAGCAGCCAAGATTACGGGGGCAATTACGAGCAGTACTTC
CDR3: CASSQDYGGNYEQYF
size: few
V: TRBV4-1
D: NA
J: TRBJ2-7

DNA: TGTGCCAGCAGCCAACCGGGGGGCAGATCTGAAAAACTGTTTTTT
CDR3: CASSQPGGRSEKLFF
size: few
V: TRBV14
D: NA
J: TRBJ1-4

DNA: TGTGCCAGCTCACCGGGACAGGGGGGTATCGAGCAGTACTTC
CDR3: CASSPGQGGIEQYF
size: NA
V: TRBV18
D: TRBD1
J: TRBJ2-7

DNA: TGTGCCAGCAGCTTAGTGGTTCTGGGGAGGAGAATCAACACTGAAGCTTTCTTT
CDR3: CASSLVVLGRRINTEAFF
size: few
V: TRBV11-2
D: NA
J: TRBJ1-1

DNA: TGTGCCAGCAGCCAAGAAGAGAGATCGACAGGGGGGAACACTGAAGCTTTCTTT
CDR3: CASSQEERSTGGNTEAFF
size: few
V: TRBV3-2
D: NA
J: TRBJ1-1

DNA: TGTGCCAGCAGTCCAGACGGGAGAAATGAAAAACTGTTTTTT
CDR3: CASSPDGRNEKLFF
size: NA
V: TRBV5-5
D: NA
J: TRBJ1-4

DNA: TGTGCCAGCAGCCTAGGGACTAGCGGGGGGAGCGAGCAGTACTTC
CDR3: CASSLGTSGGSEQYF
size: few
V: TRBV9
D: TRBD2
J: TRBJ2-7

DNA: TGTGCCAGCTCACCAGGGACTACTCAAGAGACCCAGTACTTC
CDR3: CASSPGTTQETQYF
size: many
V: TRBV18
D: TRBD2
J: TRBJ2-5

DNA: TGTGCCAGCAGCCCAGAAACCAATCAGCCCCAGCATTTT
CDR3: CASSPETNQPQHF
size: many
V: TRBV11-3
D: NA
J: TRBJ1-5

DNA: TGTGCCAGCAGGGACCTTCCAGGGCCGGGTGGAGAGACCCAGTACTTC
CDR3: CASRDLPGPGGETQYF
size: many
V: TRBV7-3
D: NA
J: TRBJ2-5

DNA: TGTGCCAGCAGCCAAGTAGGGGCTCGGAACACTGAAGCTTTCTTT
CDR3: CASSQVGARNTEAFF
size: many
V: TRBV3-1
D: NA
J: TRBJ1-1

DNA: TGTGCCAGCAGCTTGGGCCCGGTAGATGGTGAAAAACTGTTTTTT
CDR3: CASSLGPVDGEKLFF
size: many
V: TRBV7-9
D: NA
J: TRBJ1-4

DNA: TGCAGTGCTCCCGGGACAGGGGGAGACCAAGAGACCCAGTACTTC
CDR3: CSAPGTGGDQETQYF
size: NA
V: TRBV20-1
D: TRBD1
J: TRBJ2-5

DNA: TGTGCCAGCAGCAAAACCAGACAGGGGCTTAATTCACCCCTCCACTTT
CDR3: CASSKTRQGLNSPLHF
size: NA
V: TRBV7-9
D: TRBD1
J: TRBJ1-6

DNA: TGTGCCAGCAGAGAGGACATCGGCTATGGCTACACCTTC
CDR3: CASREDIGYGYTF
size: many
V: TRBV12-3/TRBV12-4
D: NA
J: TRBJ1-2

DNA: TGTGCCAGCAGTTACGGACCCGGGACAGGGGGTTTAGAGACCCAGTACTTC
CDR3: CASSYGPGTGGLETQYF
size: NA
V: TRBV6-2/TRBV6-3
D: TRBD1
J: TRBJ2-5

DNA: TGCGCCAGCAGTGATGGACTGAACACTGAAGCTTTCTTT
CDR3: CASSDGLNTEAFF
size: many
V: TRBV10-1
D: NA
J: TRBJ1-1

DNA: TGTGCCAGCAGCTTACAGGGGAACACTGAAGCTTTCTTT
CDR3: CASSLQGNTEAFF
size: many
V: TRBV7-9
D: NA
J: TRBJ1-1

DNA: TGTGCCAGCAGCTTACGAAAGAATCGGAACACCGGGGAGCTGTTTTTT
CDR3: CASSLRKNRNTGELFF
size: few
V: TRBV7-9
D: NA
J: TRBJ2-2

DNA: TGTGCCAGTAGTATAGATCTTGACGTTAGAGGGCAAAACACTGAAGCTTTCTTT
CDR3: CASSIDLDVRGQNTEAFF
size: few
V: TRBV19
D: NA
J: TRBJ1-1

DNA: TGTGCCAGCAGCTTGGGGGCTAGCGTAGTGGACTACGAGCAGTACTTC
CDR3: CASSLGASVVDYEQYF
size: few
V: TRBV5-4
D: NA
J: TRBJ2-7

DNA: TGTGCCAGCAGCACCGGGACACTAGGAAACACCGGGGAGCTGTTTTTT
CDR3: CASSTGTLGNTGELFF
size: many
V: TRBV12-3/TRBV12-4
D: NA
J: TRBJ2-2